This TCR beta chain was identified in a study of cytomegalovirus exposure and HLA in healthy donors (TCRdb year 2017). With regard to the full study: An earlier analysis of around 600 of the donors reported 250 to 300 Gb of sequence data and about 100 million unique TCR beta sequences from about 179 million T cells. An early release that covered several hundred HLA-typed donors contained 250 to 350 gigabases of sequencing data and around 80 million unique TCR sequences. The genetic ancestry cluster associated with self-reported Caucasian donors included 80% to 90% of the roughly 400 genotyped donors. The study aimed to test whether signatures of past pathogen exposure could be identified by cataloging public T cell receptors. Using immunosequencing, the study profiled T cell repertoires from 666 subjects and related those repertoires to cytomegalovirus serostatus. Along with the approximately 600-subject first cohort, a separate validation cohort of roughly 110 different subjects was used. To predict cytomegalovirus infection status, the study combined high-throughput TCR immunosequencing, statistical association of individual TCRs with disease status, and machine learning. In a later analysis, previously published TCR beta repertoires from 666 donors were re-analyzed and high-resolution HLA genotyping was added so that TCR occurrence patterns could be studied. In the later analysis, no new phenotypic data were used to find candidate immune exposures; instead, reliance was placed on TCR beta sequences and their occurrence across donors. In an earlier analysis of 587 of the donors, high-throughput TCR beta sequencing was used to judge whether each TCR beta V gene segment behaved as functional or pseudogenic. Donor age, sex, ethnicity and CMV serostatus were compiled together with the repertoire data. Genome-wide SNP genotypes for about 65% of the roughly 670 donors were used in a later genetic analysis, which treated that subset as a discovery cohort. Every discovery cohort repertoire had been produced on one sequencing platform. Class I and class II HLA loci were covered by the typing at four-digit resolution. Typing coverage varied by locus: roughly 620-640 donors for A, B, C, DRB1 and DQB1; roughly 500 for DQA1; over 600 for DPA1; about 450 for DPB1. About five DR-DQ haplotypes were treated as single units for association and clustering because of strong linkage in the cohort. Among around 400 genotyped donors of the cohort, an average of approximately 200,000 unique TCR beta nucleotide sequences was sequenced per donor, of which about 19% were non-productive.

The CDR3 runs 14 amino acids, cysteine and phenylalanine included. The kept DNA is CDR3 alone, 42 bases in frame from the first base. The germline V end is reduced by 2 bases and the J end by 3 bases; junction bases left unmatched: 4. Reading the germline V gene (reference sequence) gives CDR1 SGHNT and CDR2 YYREEE. The paper as a whole reports these results and caveats: Because counts were too low, around 18 rarely observed V segments, including chromosome 9 orphons, were left out of the earlier analysis of about 500 of the donors. In a later analysis, most CMV-associated TCR beta chains were found to appear HLA-restricted, with HLA associations seemingly driven largely by CMV exposure. Most TCR sequences were seen in very few donors, while some public TCRs were found in many individuals. When HLA alleles, especially DR and DQ, strongly co-occurred, TCR associations were difficult to assign to individual alleles. In this cohort, only TCR beta chains were sequenced, and detectable features were limited by the absence of alpha or paired-chain data. A further reported finding was that TCR beta sequences accurately predicted the HLA-A and HLA-B alleles for most subjects in the first cohort. The presence/absence analyses assumed that sequencing depth was roughly uniform across donors, and that assumption may not be true. For the cohort, immune exposure information was limited to CMV serostatus. In an earlier analysis of approximately 590 of the donors, most TCR beta V segments appeared in productive rearrangements about 87% or about 30% of the time, broadly matching IMGT annotations. Some IMGT-functional V segments, including TRBV6-2 and TRBV6-3, could not be told apart with the 87-base-pair reads, so those segments were excluded. A later analysis reported that several top co-occurrence clusters appeared linked to parvovirus B19, influenza, CMV and Epstein-Barr virus. According to a later analysis, TCR association rates differed among HLA loci, with DRB1 alleles showing the most associated TCRs and HLA-C alleles showing the fewest. In the study, 164 TCR beta chains were listed as associated with cytomegalovirus. Correlated functional status among segregating V segments might reflect linkage disequilibrium, but an unknown experimental factor could not be ruled out. Because some donors lacked HLA typing at each locus, the association tests relied only on the typed subset. In a later genetic analysis, a missense DCLRE1C variant was associated with V-gene and J-gene trimming of TCR beta chains, and the association was replicated in an independent cohort. In a later analysis, about 16,000 TCR beta sequences were associated with specific HLA alleles at a false discovery rate of 0.05. In vitro tests confirmed that a few of the cytomegalovirus-associated TCR beta chains recognize cytomegalovirus antigens. Compared with equally common non-associated chains, HLA-associated TCR beta chains in a later analysis were more clonally expanded and had lower generation probabilities. A later genetic analysis reported fewer N-insertions in productive TCRs among donors in an Asian-associated ancestry cluster than the roughly 700-donor mean. Cytomegalovirus status was reported to be diagnosed by the classifier with high specificity and sensitivity in both the original and validation cohorts. It was suggested by the authors that the approach could potentially be generalized to other disease states and immunological phenotypes. A cluster of highly shared sequence variants was judged likely to be a technical artifact of the sequencing pipeline.

The cohort was made up of several hundred healthy bone marrow donors. At the time of sampling, all cohort members were nominally healthy, though unrecorded immune exposures were likely present. The donor was CMV seronegative and was included in the group of a few hundred seronegative cohort members. A peripheral blood sample was collected from each donor, and TCR beta sequencing was performed on peripheral blood mononuclear cells. The Qiagen DNeasy Blood Extraction Kit was used to extract genomic DNA from the blood cell samples. A remark on this clone: Its antigen is still unknown. Base qualities are not provided; no much larger clone lies one nucleotide away.

Library generation was performed with the immunoSEQ multiplex PCR assay. For the multiplex PCR, a mixture combining 60 forward primers for TCR Vbeta segments and 13 reverse primers for TCR Jbeta segments was used. The CDR3 region of rearranged TCR beta genes was amplified from genomic DNA by a multiplex PCR assay. On the Illumina HiSeq System, the amplified TCR beta libraries were sequenced as 87-base-pair reads. The paper's processing steps were these. A later analysis counted tens of millions of unique TCR beta chains across the 650 to 800 repertoires, and roughly 10 million of these chains were shared by at least two donors. To remove PCR and sequencing errors, raw reads were error-corrected and collapsed into unique sequences using a nearest-neighbor algorithm that merged closely related sequences. V, D and J gene segments were assigned by aligning CDR3 sequences to IMGT reference sequences. Each retained sequence needed at least a six-nucleotide match to both a V gene segment and a J gene segment. Rearrangements were classified as productive when the CDR3 lacked stop codons and remained in frame with V and J, and all other rearrangements were classified as non-productive. CDR3 was defined according to IMGT convention as the region running from the second conserved V-encoded cysteine to the conserved J-encoded phenylalanine. Sequences without an unambiguous match to a single V gene segment were excluded from the earlier analysis of several hundred of the donors. In an earlier analysis of about 590 of the donors, a V segment was called functional when productive rearrangements were above 56.7%, and segregating when the standard deviation between donors exceeded 5%. A statistical classification framework was developed to diagnose cytomegalovirus status using the catalog of TCR beta chain sequences. In a later analysis, V and J genes were assigned by comparing TCR nucleotide sequences against IMGT/GENE-DB human TR gene sequences. A later analysis assigned CDR3 sequences and most-parsimonious VDJ recombination scenarios with the TCRdist pipeline. In a later analysis, every TCR beta chain was defined by the combination of its CDR3 amino acid sequence and its V-gene family, and reads without a unique V-gene family were dropped. As a way to deal with suspected cross-contamination and a sequencing artifact, a later analysis dropped roughly 600 nucleotide sequences that were highly shared and had low generation probability. In a later analysis, a clonal expansion index was calculated for each public chain from normalized within-repertoire ranks of inferred template counts. In a later analysis, generation probabilities were computed with a VDJ recombination model fitted to out-of-frame rearrangements, and the resulting probabilities were checked against IGoR. In a later analysis, hypergeometric tests were used to score TCR-TCR, TCR-HLA and TCR-CMV co-occurrence, with a repertoire-size bias correction applied to TCR pairs. False discovery rates were estimated in a later analysis by permuting HLA or CMV assignments 20 times. In a later analysis, co-occurring TCRs were grouped using DBSCAN, and TCRdist sequence similarity was added for clustering within HLA-allele-positive subsets. Repertoires with fewer than 30,000 or more than 120,000 public chains were left out of co-occurrence clustering, as were five repertoires with anomalous nucleotide sharing. TCRdb re-hosts the immuneACCESS table, in-frame sequences only. Its copies lack some clones; in the studies checked, an unresolved V gene accounts for under half of them, and the cause for the rest is not known. V and J calls and clone size are those listed in that table; D and trimming were worked out from the DNA. The sample has 120,000 to 150,000 clones on record, just under 80% of them singletons. Under 2.5% of the sample is in the top ten clones.

This chain is built from TRBV5-4 and TRBJ2-7; TRBD1 matches 8 bases in the middle. Sequencing input: PBMCs. The sequence derives from a man aged 25-40 years in good health and CMV-seronegative. CDR3 region: CASSLRDRNYEQYF. The DNA sequence follows: TGTGCCAGCAGCTTAAGGGACAGGAACTACGAGCAGTACTTC.